This T cell receptor beta chain was identified during a study of T cell responses to AZD1222 COVID-19 vaccine. The CDR3 is 13 amino acids. Germline assignment: CDR1 SQVTM and CDR2 ANQGSEA. After removal of 4 bases from V and 8 bases from J, the junction contained 2 bases not matched to a gene. Data came from immunoSEQ multiplex PCR; TCRdb stores just in-frame clones and leaves some out. The sample holds 150,000 to 170,000 clones; less than 90% are singletons and the top ten take 5.5%. This sequence originates from an adult in good health. The chain employs TRBV29-1 and TRBJ1-6; 10 bases map to TRBD1. The specimen comprised peripheral blood, sampled on day 0 of MenACWY control vaccination. CDR3: CSVVGQGDSPLHF. The DNA for the CDR3 is TGCAGCGTTGTAGGACAGGGGGATTCACCCCTCCACTTT.